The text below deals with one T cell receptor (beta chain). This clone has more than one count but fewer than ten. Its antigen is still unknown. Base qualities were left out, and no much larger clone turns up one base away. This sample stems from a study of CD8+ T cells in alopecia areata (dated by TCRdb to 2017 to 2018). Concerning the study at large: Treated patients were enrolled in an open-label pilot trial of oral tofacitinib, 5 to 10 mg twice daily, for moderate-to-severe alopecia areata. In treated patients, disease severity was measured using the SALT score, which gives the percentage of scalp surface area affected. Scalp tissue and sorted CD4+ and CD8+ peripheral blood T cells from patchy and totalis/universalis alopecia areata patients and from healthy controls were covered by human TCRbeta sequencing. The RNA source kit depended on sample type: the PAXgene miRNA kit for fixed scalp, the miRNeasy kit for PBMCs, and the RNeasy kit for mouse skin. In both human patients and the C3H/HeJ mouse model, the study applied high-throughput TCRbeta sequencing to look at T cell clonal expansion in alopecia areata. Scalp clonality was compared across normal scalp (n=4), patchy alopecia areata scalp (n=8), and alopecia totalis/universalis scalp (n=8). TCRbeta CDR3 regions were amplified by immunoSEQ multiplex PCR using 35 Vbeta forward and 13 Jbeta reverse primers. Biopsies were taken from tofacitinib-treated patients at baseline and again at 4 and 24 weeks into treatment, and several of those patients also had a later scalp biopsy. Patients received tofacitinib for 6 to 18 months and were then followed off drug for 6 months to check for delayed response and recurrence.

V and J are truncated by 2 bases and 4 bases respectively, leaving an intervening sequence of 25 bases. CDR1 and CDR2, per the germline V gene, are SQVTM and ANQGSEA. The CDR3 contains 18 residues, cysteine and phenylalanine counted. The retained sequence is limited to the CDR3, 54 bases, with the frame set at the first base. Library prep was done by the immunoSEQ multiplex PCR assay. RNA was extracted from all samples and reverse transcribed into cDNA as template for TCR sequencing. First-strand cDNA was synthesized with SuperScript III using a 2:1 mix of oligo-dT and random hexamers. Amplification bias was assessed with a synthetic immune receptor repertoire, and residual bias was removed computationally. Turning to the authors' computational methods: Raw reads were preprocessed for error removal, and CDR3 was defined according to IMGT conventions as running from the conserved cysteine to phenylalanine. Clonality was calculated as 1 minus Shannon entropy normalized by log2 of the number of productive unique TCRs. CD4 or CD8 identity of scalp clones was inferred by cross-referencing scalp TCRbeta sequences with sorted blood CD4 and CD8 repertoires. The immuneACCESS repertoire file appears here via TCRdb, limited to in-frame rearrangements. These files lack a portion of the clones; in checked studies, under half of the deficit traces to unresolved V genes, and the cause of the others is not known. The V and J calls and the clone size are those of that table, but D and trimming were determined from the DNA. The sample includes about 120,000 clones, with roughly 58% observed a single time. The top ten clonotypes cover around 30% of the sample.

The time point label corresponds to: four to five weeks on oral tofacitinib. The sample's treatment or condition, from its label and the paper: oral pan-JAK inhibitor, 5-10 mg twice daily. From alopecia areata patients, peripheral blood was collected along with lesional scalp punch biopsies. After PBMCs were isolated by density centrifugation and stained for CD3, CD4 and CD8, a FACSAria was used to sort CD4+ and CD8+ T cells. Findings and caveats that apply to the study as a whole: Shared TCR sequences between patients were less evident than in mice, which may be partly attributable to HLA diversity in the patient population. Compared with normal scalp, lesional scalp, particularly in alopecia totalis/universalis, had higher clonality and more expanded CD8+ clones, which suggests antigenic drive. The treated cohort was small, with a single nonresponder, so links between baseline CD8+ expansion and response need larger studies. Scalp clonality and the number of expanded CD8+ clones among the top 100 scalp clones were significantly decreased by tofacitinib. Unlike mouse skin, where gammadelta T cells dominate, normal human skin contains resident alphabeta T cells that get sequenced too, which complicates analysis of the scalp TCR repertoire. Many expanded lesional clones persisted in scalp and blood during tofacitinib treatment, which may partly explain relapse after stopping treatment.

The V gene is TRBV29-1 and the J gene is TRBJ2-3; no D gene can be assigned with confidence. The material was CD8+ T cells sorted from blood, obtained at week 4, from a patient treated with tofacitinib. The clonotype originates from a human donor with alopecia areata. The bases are TGCAGCGTTGAATTGCGCCCCGAGTCGGGCAGGATATCAGATACGCAGTATTTT. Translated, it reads CSVELRPESGRISDTQYF.